This entry lists 20 T cell receptor beta chains sequenced from one sample in a study of Ad26.COV2.S vaccination and SARS-CoV-2 variants (dated by TCRdb to about 2021). Receptor libraries were prepared by the immunoSEQ multiplex PCR assay. In TCRdb, the immuneACCESS table is reduced to in-frame sequences with V and J assigned. These tables do not hold every clone; where another copy was compared, an unresolved V gene accounts for under half, and the others remain unexplained. The sample records roughly 180,000 clones, around 88% of which are singletons. The ten largest clonotypes hold around 6.3% of the sample. The sample's time point label, in plain terms: individuals recovered from natural SARS-CoV-2 infection. Here the sequenced sample was peripheral blood, taken after recovery from COVID-19. These receptors originate from a human donor who had recovered from COVID-19.

The chain is built from TRBV19 and TRBJ1-5; no reliable D call. Trimming left V 3 bases short and J 4 bases short, with 16 bases between. CDR1 LNHDA and CDR2 SQIVND come from the germline V gene (reference sequence). The CDR3 has 16 amino acids. The CDR3 nucleotides are TGTGCCAGTAGTATCACACAATTGAGCGCTAATCAGCCCCAGCATTTT. Translating gives CASSITQLSANQPQHF.

The chain carries TRBV27 and TRBJ2-7, with no clear D. The CDR3 covers 13 residues. Per germline, CDR1 MNHEY and CDR2 SMNVEV (reference sequence). Trimming pared 5 bases from V and 3 bases from J, leaving 11 bases between. This CDR3 is CASSRTAYYEQYF. The CDR3 bases are TGTGCCAGCAGTCGGACGGCCTACTACGAGCAGTACTTC.

The rearrangement links TRBV24-1 to TRBJ1-2; 7 positions match TRBD1. Germline CDR1 is KGHDR and CDR2 is SFDVKD. This CDR3 contains 13 residues. The junction had 2 bases not matched to a gene; V was cut back by 6 bases and J by 2 bases. The DNA for the CDR3 is TGTGCCACCAGTCGGGACAGCAACTATGGCTACACCTTC. Residues: CATSRDSNYGYTF.

As regards this clone: The same CDR3 also results from other DNA sequences found in this sample. The chain uses TRBV7-3 and TRBJ2-2, with D uncertain. The CDR3 spans 12 residues. The ends were cut back, 5 bases at V and 3 bases at J, with 4 bases in the middle. Germline V gene sequence: CDR1 SGHTA, CDR2 FQGTGA. The CDR3 nucleotides read TGTGCCAGCAGCCTCGACACCGGGGAGCTGTTTTTT. It encodes CASSLDTGELFF.

To note about this clone: Other DNA sequences in this sample translate to the same CDR3. J is TRBJ1-1 and V is TRBV9; D call uncertain. CDR3 length equals 13 residues. V was cut by 0 bases and J by 1 base, with 4 bases left in between. Germline V lookup: CDR1 SGDLS, CDR2 YYNGEE. CDR3 in DNA: TGTGCCAGCAGCGTAGGGGCGAACACTGAAGCTTTCTTT. It translates to CASSVGANTEAFF. The full variable domain, its missing parts supplied by reference TRBV9 and TRBJ1-1, is DSGVTQTPKHLITATGQRVTLRCSPRSGDLSVYWYQQSLDQGLQFLIQYYNGEERAKGNILERFSAQQFPDLHSELNLSSLELGDSALYFCASSVGANTEAFFGQGTRLTVV.

The chain's CDR3 is CASSPTRPGGNQPQHF. CDR3 in DNA: TGTGCCAGCAGTCCAACGCGGCCGGGGGGCAATCAGCCCCAGCATTTT. The genes are TRBV27 and TRBJ1-5, with D maybe TRBD1 (5 bases). Germline CDR1 MNHEY, CDR2 SMNVEV (reference sequence). The CDR3 runs 16 residues. Trimming removed 5 bases at V and 2 bases at J, with 16 bases between.

This rearrangement joins TRBV7-9 to TRBJ2-1, with 15 bases matching TRBD2. J gave up 7 bases and V 4 bases, and 5 bases lay outside the gene matches. The CDR3 extends over 16 amino acids. Germline values: CDR1 SEHNR, CDR2 FQNEAQ (reference sequence). CDR3: CASSSGLAGGINEQFF. The CDR3 DNA sequence: TGTGCCAGCAGCTCGGGACTAGCGGGAGGCATAAATGAGCAGTTCTTC.

This clone was counted a single time. The V gene is TRBV3-1 (or the pseudogene TRBV3-2), the J gene TRBJ1-2, with unresolved D. Germline CDR1 is LGHDT and CDR2 is YNNKEL (reference sequence). Between the trimmed V and J ends, which lost 1 base and 0 bases, there was a span of 6 bases. CDR3 length equals 14 residues. The CDR3 region is CASSQVRTNYGYTF. DNA for the CDR3: TGTGCCAGCAGCCAAGTTAGAACTAACTATGGCTACACCTTC.

The DNA for the CDR3 is TGTGCCAGTAGTATAGAGGCAGGGGATGGCTACACCTTC. Its translation: CASSIEAGDGYTF. The chain joins TRBV19 to TRBJ1-2; D possibly corresponds to TRBD1 (6 bases). Per the germline V gene, CDR1 is LNHDA and CDR2 is SQIVND (reference sequence). V was trimmed by 0 bases and J by 6 bases, leaving 8 bases between them. This CDR3 region has 13 residues.

The chain links TRBV28 to TRBJ1-2, with 8 bases fitting TRBD1. Germline assignment: CDR1 MDHEN and CDR2 SYDVKM. The length of the CDR3 is 13 residues. J gave up 4 bases and V 7 bases, and 5 bases lay outside the gene matches. The CDR3 reads CASIRTGSYGYTF. The CDR3 DNA sequence: TGTGCCAGCATCCGGACAGGGAGCTATGGCTACACCTTC.

V gene TRBV19 combines with J gene TRBJ2-3; D tentatively reads TRBD1 or TRBD2 (5 bases each). The CDR3 length is 14 residues. V lost 6 bases and J lost 2, with 12 bases in between. Germline values: CDR1 LNHDA, CDR2 SQIVND (reference sequence). Written as DNA, the CDR3 is TGTGCCAGTAGGAGGGGACGGTCCACAGATACGCAGTATTTT. Protein sequence: CASRRGRSTDTQYF.

This clone was seen only a few times. The chain joins TRBV4-1 to TRBJ1-6; 11 bases line up with TRBD1. With V trimmed by 1 base and J by 3 bases, 11 bases remained unmatched. The CDR3 has 20 amino acids. In germline, CDR1 is MGHRA, CDR2 YSYEKL. CDR3 sequence (DNA): TGCGCCAGCAGCCAAGGTCCCCGGACAGGGGGCGCCAACTATAATTCACCCCTCCACTTT. Translated, it gives CASSQGPRTGGANYNSPLHF.

The rearrangement links TRBV6-5 to TRBJ2-1; D is unresolved. V lost 2 bases to trimming and J lost 5 bases, with 7 bases between them. CDR3 length equals 13 residues. CDR1 and CDR2 (germline): MNHEY, SVGAGI. The CDR3 reads CASSYAGDNEQFF. The CDR3 DNA reads TGTGCCAGCAGTTACGCCGGAGACAATGAGCAGTTCTTC.

The CDR3, as DNA: TGCGCCAGCAGTGATTCCCCTGGGGGGGCGGCTAACTATGGCTACACCTTC. Translating it yields CASSDSPGGAANYGYTF. The chain joins TRBV10-2 to TRBJ1-2, with TRBD1 as a possible D gene (6 bases). The CDR3 loop spans 17 amino acids. Germline V gene sequence: CDR1 WSHSY, CDR2 SAAADI. The V and J ends lost 3 bases and 0 bases respectively, with 17 bases between them.

The rearrangement links TRBV7-2 to TRBJ2-3, with a tentative D call TRBD1 (6 bases). The CDR3 loop spans 15 amino acids. From germline, CDR1 is SGHTA and CDR2 FQGNSA. Between the trimmed V and J ends, which lost 3 bases and 6 bases, there was a span of 16 bases. CDR3 bases: TGTGCCAGCAGCTTGGGGGACATACTTCTGGATACGCAGTATTTT. This sequence encodes CASSLGDILLDTQYF.

CDR3 sequence: CASSPEPGTGGFEQFF. Written as DNA, the CDR3 is TGTGCCAGCAGTCCAGAACCCGGGACAGGGGGTTTTGAGCAGTTCTTC. The rearrangement uses TRBV27 and TRBJ2-1; 11 positions match TRBD1. CDR1 is MNHEY, CDR2 SMNVEV, per germline (reference sequence). The CDR3 has 16 residues. The J segment lost 9 bases and the V segment lost 5 bases, leaving 12 bases of the junction unmatched.

The J gene is TRBJ1-2, the V gene TRBV18; D not certain. The CDR3 runs 13 residues. The V gene's germline CDR1 is KGHSH and CDR2 LQKENI. V gave up 4 bases and J gave up 0 bases, with 6 bases separating them. The CDR3 DNA is TGTGCCAGCTCACTGACGGCTAACTATGGCTACACCTTC. Protein: CASSLTANYGYTF.

This sequence joins TRBV14 and TRBJ2-7, with 9 bases aligning to TRBD1. The CDR3 contains 15 residues. Looked up from germline, CDR1 is SGHDN and CDR2 is FVKESK. V trimming: 2 bases; J trimming: 5 bases; junction bases outside the gene matches: 7. In nucleotides, the CDR3 is TGTGCCAGCAGCCAATTGGGACAGGGTGACAACGAGCAGTACTTC. Protein sequence: CASSQLGQGDNEQYF.

This sequence joins TRBV9 and TRBJ2-7; the match to TRBD2 covers 9 bases. CDR3 length: 14 amino acids. With V trimmed by 4 bases and J by 7 bases, 9 bases remained unmatched. The germline V gene has CDR1 SGDLS and CDR2 YYNGEE. This CDR3 reads CASSTTSGRGEQYF. The CDR3 DNA reads TGTGCCAGCAGCACGACTAGCGGCCGTGGGGAGCAGTACTTC.

This chain uses TRBV19 with TRBJ1-5, with a possible D match to TRBD1 (5 bases). V was clipped by 7 bases and J by 11 bases, with 21 bases between them. Germline CDR1 and CDR2: LNHDA and SQIVND (reference sequence). This CDR3 is built from 14 residues. This CDR3 is CASTLQGATLTQHF. CDR3 DNA sequence: TGTGCCAGTACCCTCCAAGGGGCAACTTTGACCCAGCATTTT. Full variable domain (missing parts from reference TRBV19 and TRBJ1-5): DGGITQSPKYLFRKEGQNVTLSCEQNLNHDAMYWYRQDPGQGLRLIYYSQIVNDFQKGDIAEGYSVSREKKESFPLTVTSAQKNPTAFYLCASTLQGATLTQHFGDGTRLSIL.